This TCR beta chain was recovered during a study of shared clonotypes between healthy human individuals. Naive CD8 cells lacked CD45RO and underwent positive selection for CCR7, leaving out terminally differentiated effector memory CD45RA+ cells. In the original processing: Without quality scores, immunoSEQ junctional reads could not be filtered like full-length reads. Only in-frame clones appear in the TCRdb table, and some are missing; sequencing was by immunoSEQ multiplex PCR. The DNA was the basis for D and trimming; V, J and clone size are from that table. The sample records about 580,000 clones, 98% being singletons. From germline, CDR1 is MRHNA and CDR2 SNTAGT. Trimming shortened V by 1 base and J by 7 bases, and 8 bases separated the two germline ends. The CDR3 extends over 13 amino acids.

The sequencing sample was made of naive CD8+ T cells sorted from blood. This chain connects TRBV6-4 to TRBJ2-1; no reliable D call. The source is a young man in good health. CDR3 loop: CASSDYLGNEQFF. The CDR3, as DNA: TGTGCCAGCAGTGACTACCTGGGGAATGAGCAGTTCTTC.